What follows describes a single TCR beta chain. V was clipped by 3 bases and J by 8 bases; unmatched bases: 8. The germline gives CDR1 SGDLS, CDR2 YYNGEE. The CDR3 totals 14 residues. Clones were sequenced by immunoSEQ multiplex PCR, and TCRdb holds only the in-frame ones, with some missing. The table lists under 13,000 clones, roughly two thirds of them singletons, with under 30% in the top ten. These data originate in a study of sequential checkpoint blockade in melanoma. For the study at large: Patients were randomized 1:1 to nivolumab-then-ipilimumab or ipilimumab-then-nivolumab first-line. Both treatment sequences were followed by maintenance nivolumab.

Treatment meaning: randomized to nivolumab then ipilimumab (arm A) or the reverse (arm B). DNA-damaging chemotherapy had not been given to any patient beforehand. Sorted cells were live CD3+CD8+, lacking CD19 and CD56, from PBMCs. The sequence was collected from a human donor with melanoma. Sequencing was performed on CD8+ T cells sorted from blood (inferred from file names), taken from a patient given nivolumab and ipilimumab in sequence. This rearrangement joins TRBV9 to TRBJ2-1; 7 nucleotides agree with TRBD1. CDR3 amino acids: CASSEAKGGDEQFF. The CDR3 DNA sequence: TGTGCCAGCAGCGAGGCCAAAGGGGGCGATGAGCAGTTCTTC.